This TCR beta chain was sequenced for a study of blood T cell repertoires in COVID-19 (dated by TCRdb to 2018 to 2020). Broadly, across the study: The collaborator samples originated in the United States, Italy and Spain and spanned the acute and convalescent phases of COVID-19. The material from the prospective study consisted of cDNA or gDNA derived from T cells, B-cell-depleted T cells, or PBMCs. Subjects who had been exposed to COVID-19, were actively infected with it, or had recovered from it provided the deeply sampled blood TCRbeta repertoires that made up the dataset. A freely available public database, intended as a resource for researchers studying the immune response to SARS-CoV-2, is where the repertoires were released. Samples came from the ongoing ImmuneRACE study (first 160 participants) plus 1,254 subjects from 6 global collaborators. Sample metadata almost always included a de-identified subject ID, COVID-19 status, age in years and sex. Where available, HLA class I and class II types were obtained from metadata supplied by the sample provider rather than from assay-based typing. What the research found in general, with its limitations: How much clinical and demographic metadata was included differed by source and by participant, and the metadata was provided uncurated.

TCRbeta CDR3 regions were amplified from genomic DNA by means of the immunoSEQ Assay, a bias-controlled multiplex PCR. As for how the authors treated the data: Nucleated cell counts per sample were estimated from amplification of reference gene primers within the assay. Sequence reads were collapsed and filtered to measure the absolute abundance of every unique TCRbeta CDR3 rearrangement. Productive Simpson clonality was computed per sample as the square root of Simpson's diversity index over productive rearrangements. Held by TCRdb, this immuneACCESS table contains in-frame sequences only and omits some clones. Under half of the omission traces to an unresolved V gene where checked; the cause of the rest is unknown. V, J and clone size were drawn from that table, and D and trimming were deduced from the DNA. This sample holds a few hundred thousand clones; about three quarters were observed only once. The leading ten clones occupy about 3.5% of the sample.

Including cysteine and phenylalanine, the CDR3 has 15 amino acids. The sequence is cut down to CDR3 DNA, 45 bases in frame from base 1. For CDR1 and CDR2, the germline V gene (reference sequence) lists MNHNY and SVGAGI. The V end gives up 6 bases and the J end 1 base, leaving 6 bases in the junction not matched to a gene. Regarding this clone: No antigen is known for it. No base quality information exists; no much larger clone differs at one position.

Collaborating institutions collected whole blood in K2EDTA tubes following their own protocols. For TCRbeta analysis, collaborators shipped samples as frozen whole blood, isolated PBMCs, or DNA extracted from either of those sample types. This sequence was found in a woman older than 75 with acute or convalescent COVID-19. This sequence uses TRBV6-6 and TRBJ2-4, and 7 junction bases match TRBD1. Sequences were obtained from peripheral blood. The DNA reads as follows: TGTGCCAGCAGCCAAGGGGGCGCGGCCAAAAACATTCAGTACTTC. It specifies CASSQGGAAKNIQYF.